Below are 30 T cell receptor beta chains sequenced from a single sample in a study of blood T cell repertoires in COVID-19. Measured with immunoSEQ multiplex PCR; TCRdb has only the in-frame clones, and not every one. Here the sample spans approximately 150,000 clones, roughly 87% being singletons. The sequenced material came from peripheral blood. The source is a woman aged 55-69 years who had recovered from COVID-19.

This clone came up a few times. The chain uses TRBV4-1 and TRBJ1-4; TRBD1 aligns across 7 bases. The CDR3 sequence is 15 residues long. Germline trimming cut 0 bases from V and 5 bases from J; bases unmatched to any gene: 3. Germline CDR1 MGHRA, CDR2 YSYEKL. The CDR3 DNA sequence: TGCGCCAGCAGCCAAGATCGACAGGGAAATGAAAAACTGTTTTTT. Translated, it gives CASSQDRQGNEKLFF.

The V and J genes are TRBV4-3 and TRBJ2-5, with D possibly matching TRBD2 (6 bases). Trimming shortened V by 4 bases and J by 0 bases, and 9 bases separated the two germline ends. Looked up from germline, CDR1 is LGHNA and CDR2 is YSLEER. The CDR3 totals 14 residues. Here the CDR3 reads CASSRDLYQETQYF. The CDR3 DNA reads as TGCGCCAGCAGCCGGGACTTGTACCAAGAGACCCAGTACTTC.

This rearrangement joins TRBV3-1 (or the pseudogene TRBV3-2) to TRBJ1-5; TRBD1 agrees at 8 bases. Trimming removed 4 bases from V and 7 bases from J; junction bases left unmatched: 6. The CDR3 is made up of 14 amino acids. Germline assignment: CDR1 LGHDT and CDR2 YNNKEL (reference sequence). The CDR3 sequence is CASSRRGQGQPQHF. In DNA, the CDR3 is TGTGCCAGCAGCCGCAGGGGGCAGGGGCAGCCCCAGCATTTT.

The chain carries TRBV3-1 (or the pseudogene TRBV3-2) and TRBJ2-2; 11 positions agree with TRBD1. This CDR3 spans 16 amino acids. Unmatched junction bases numbered 6, after V lost 6 bases and J lost 3 bases. CDR1 and CDR2 (germline): LGHDT, YNNKEL (reference sequence). CDR3 sequence reads: CASRRDRGFDTGELFF. DNA for the CDR3: TGTGCCAGCAGACGGGACAGGGGGTTCGACACCGGGGAGCTGTTTTTT.

The V and J genes are TRBV14 and TRBJ1-2; perhaps TRBD1 as D (5 bases). Trimming left V 0 bases short and J 3 bases short, with 5 bases between. Per the germline V gene, CDR1 is SGHDN and CDR2 is FVKESK. This CDR3 is 13 amino acids long. CDR3 region: CASSQEQDYGYTF. DNA for the CDR3: TGTGCCAGCAGCCAAGAACAGGACTATGGCTACACCTTC. Variable domain in full (rest from reference TRBV14 and TRBJ1-2): EAGVTQFPSHSVIEKGQTVTLRCDPISGHDNLYWYRRVMGKEIKFLLHFVKESKQDESGMPNNRFLAERTGGTYSTLKVQPAELEDSGVYFCASSQEQDYGYTFGSGTRLTVV.

The chain is built from TRBV28 and TRBJ1-6; 10 bases agree with TRBD1. The CDR3 sequence is 15 residues long. Germline CDR1 reads MDHEN; CDR2 reads SYDVKM. After removal of 5 bases from V and 7 bases from J, the junction contained 5 bases not matched to a gene. DNA for the CDR3: TGTGCCAGCAGTACCGGGACAGGGGACAATTCACCCCTCCACTTT. Translation gives CASSTGTGDNSPLHF.

This chain joins TRBV15 and TRBJ2-3, with 10 nucleotides matching TRBD2. The CDR3 has 16 residues. V was clipped by 6 bases and J by 0 bases; unmatched bases: 6. The germline V gene encodes CDR1 LNHNV and CDR2 YYDKDF (reference sequence). The CDR3 protein is CATRATSGLSTDTQYF. In nucleotides, the CDR3 is TGTGCCACCAGAGCGACTAGCGGGTTAAGCACAGATACGCAGTATTTT.

This clone was detected only once. The rearrangement links TRBV29-1 to TRBJ2-3; TRBD1 matches 10 bases. From germline, CDR1 is SQVTM and CDR2 ANQGSEA. With 2 bases clipped from V and 3 bases from J, the junction kept 5 bases outside the gene matches. This CDR3 is built from 15 residues. CDR3 in DNA: TGCAGCGTTGAATCTACGGGACAGGGGACAGATACGCAGTATTTT. Protein sequence: CSVESTGQGTDTQYF.

The chain uses TRBV9 and TRBJ2-2; no clear D. Trimming left V 4 bases short and J 7 bases short, with 11 bases between. The germline V gene has CDR1 SGDLS and CDR2 YYNGEE. The CDR3 is 13 residues long. CDR3 coding DNA: TGTGCCAGCAGCAGATCAGAGGTCGGGGAGCTGTTTTTT. Amino acid sequence: CASSRSEVGELFF.

This chain joins TRBV6-2 or TRBV6-3 and TRBJ1-2, with 10 positions matching TRBD1. Germline CDR1 is MNHEY and CDR2 is SVGEGT. V lost 5 bases to trimming and J lost 4 bases; unmatched junction nucleotides: 13. The CDR3 covers 17 residues. This chain's CDR3 is CASSKPGQGRRGYGYTF. CDR3 DNA: TGTGCCAGCAGTAAACCGGGACAGGGGCGTCGGGGCTATGGCTACACCTTC.

This chain connects TRBV7-6 to TRBJ1-2; a possible D gene is TRBD1 (6 bases). The CDR3 contains 13 residues. Trimming pared 5 bases from V and 7 bases from J, leaving 14 bases between. Germline V CDR1 and CDR2: SGHVS, FNYEAQ. The chain's CDR3 is CASSLGGQIGYTF. CDR3 in DNA: TGTGCCAGCAGCCTAGGGGGGCAGATTGGCTACACCTTC.

This rearrangement joins TRBV5-1 to TRBJ2-1; D perhaps matches TRBD2 (7 bases). Germline V gene sequence: CDR1 SGHRS, CDR2 YFSETQ. V shed 0 bases and J shed 7 bases, with 11 bases lying between them. This CDR3 comprises 14 residues. The DNA for the CDR3 is TGCGCCAGCAGCTTGGTGGGGGGGACAAATGAGCAGTTCTTC. This gives the protein CASSLVGGTNEQFF.

The genes are TRBV9 and TRBJ2-2; 10 bases are a match to TRBD2. Germline trimming cut 2 bases from V and 0 bases from J; bases unmatched to any gene: 1. Germline V gene data show CDR1 as SGDLS and CDR2 as YYNGEE. CDR3 length: 16 residues. CDR3 in DNA: TGTGCCAGCAGCGTTACTAGCGGGACGAACACCGGGGAGCTGTTTTTT. This sequence encodes CASSVTSGTNTGELFF.

The chain recombines TRBV5-1 with TRBJ1-4; TRBD1 might be the D (5 bases). Germline V CDR1 and CDR2: SGHRS, YFSETQ. The CDR3 runs 15 residues. The V gene lost 0 bases and the J gene lost 8 bases, with 14 bases spanning the gap. The chain's CDR3 is CASSLDGQGLEKLFF. DNA of the CDR3: TGCGCCAGCAGCTTGGACGGTCAGGGCCTGGAAAAACTGTTTTTT. The full variable domain, in which reference TRBV5-1 and TRBJ1-4 provide the parts outside the CDR3, is KAGVTQTPRYLIKTRGQQVTLSCSPISGHRSVSWYQQTPGQGLQFLFEYFSETQRNKGNFPGRFSGRQFSNSRSEMNVSTLELGDSALYLCASSLDGQGLEKLFFGSGTQLSVL.

The chain employs TRBV27 and TRBJ1-1; the D is unclear. V was trimmed by 0 bases and J by 2 bases, leaving 10 bases between them. The CDR3 loop spans 15 amino acids. Germline V gene lookup returns CDR1 MNHEY and CDR2 SMNVEV (reference sequence). CDR3 region: CASSLSGVINTEAFF. CDR3 sequence (DNA): TGTGCCAGCAGTTTATCAGGAGTTATCAACACTGAAGCTTTCTTT.

This clone has more than one count but fewer than ten. V gene TRBV7-2 combines with J gene TRBJ2-3; TRBD2 matches at 7 bases. The length of the CDR3 is 14 residues. V shed 2 bases and J 5 bases; nucleotides not matched to a gene: 4. Germline V gives CDR1 SGHTA, CDR2 FQGNSA. In DNA, the CDR3 is TGTGCCAGCAGCTTACTACTAGCGCGAGATACGCAGTATTTT. Protein product: CASSLLLARDTQYF.

The V and J genes are TRBV2 and TRBJ1-6; D perhaps matches TRBD1 (6 bases). The CDR3 spans 17 residues. Trimming removed 3 bases at V and 1 base at J, with 13 bases between. Germline V gene sequence: CDR1 SNHLY, CDR2 FYNNEI. CDR3: CASSERQGRSYNSPLHF. CDR3 nucleotides: TGTGCCAGCAGTGAGCGGCAGGGGAGATCCTATAATTCACCCCTCCACTTT.

The V call is TRBV4-2, the J call TRBJ1-1; maybe TRBD1 (5 bases). Germline V gives CDR1 LGHNA, CDR2 YNFKEQ. The CDR3 consists of 16 residues. The ends were cut back, 4 bases at V and 2 bases at J, with 17 bases in the middle. The DNA of the CDR3 is TGTGCCAGCAGCCGTAGGGGCGGGACCACAAACACTGAAGCTTTCTTT. It translates to CASSRRGGTTNTEAFF.

V is TRBV2 and J is TRBJ1-2; D is unclear. The V end lost 1 base, the J end lost 4 bases, and 7 bases lay between the germline ends. Per germline, CDR1 SNHLY and CDR2 FYNNEI. The CDR3 runs 13 residues. CDR3 in amino acids: CASSEGQFYGYTF. CDR3 sequence (DNA): TGTGCCAGCAGTGAAGGTCAGTTCTATGGCTACACCTTC.

This rearrangement joins TRBV5-1 to TRBJ2-5, with 7 bases matching TRBD2. Germline assignment: CDR1 SGHRS and CDR2 YFSETQ. The CDR3 is made up of 16 amino acids. V lost 0 bases to trimming and J lost 0 bases; unmatched junction nucleotides: 5. The CDR3 sequence: CASSLVPRGNQETQYF. The CDR3 DNA is TGCGCCAGCAGCTTGGTCCCGCGGGGGAACCAAGAGACCCAGTACTTC. Variable domain in full (rest from reference TRBV5-1 and TRBJ2-5): KAGVTQTPRYLIKTRGQQVTLSCSPISGHRSVSWYQQTPGQGLQFLFEYFSETQRNKGNFPGRFSGRQFSNSRSEMNVSTLELGDSALYLCASSLVPRGNQETQYFGPGTRLLVL.

This rearrangement joins TRBV4-3 to TRBJ2-7; a weak D match, TRBD1 (5 bases). V was cut by 2 bases and J by 0 bases, with 8 bases left in between. The CDR3 spans 14 residues. Germline V lookup: CDR1 LGHNA, CDR2 YSLEER. CDR3 sequence (DNA): TGCGCCAGCAGCCAAACTGGGGCCTCCTACGAGCAGTACTTC. Its protein is CASSQTGASYEQYF.

This rearrangement joins TRBV10-3 to TRBJ2-3; possible D gene TRBD2, 5 bases. V lost 0 bases and J lost 4, with 14 bases in between. The CDR3 contains 16 residues. Germline values: CDR1 ENHRY, CDR2 SYGVKD. CDR3 loop: CAISESFGFGADTQYF. The CDR3 DNA reads TGTGCCATCAGTGAGTCATTTGGATTCGGGGCAGATACGCAGTATTTT.

The chain employs TRBV19 and TRBJ2-6; TRBD1 is a possible D gene (5 bases). This CDR3 has 18 residues. V lost 2 bases to trimming and J lost 0 bases, with 14 bases between them. Germline-derived CDR1 and CDR2 are LNHDA and SQIVND (reference sequence). The CDR3 loop reads CASSILPTTDSGANVLTF. Here the CDR3 DNA reads TGTGCCAGTAGTATACTTCCGACGACAGACTCTGGGGCCAACGTCCTGACTTTC.

The chain has TRBV6-2 or TRBV6-3 and TRBJ2-1, with TRBD2 identical over 8 bases. CDR1 and CDR2 (germline): MNHEY, SVGEGT. The CDR3 is 19 residues long. V was clipped by 6 bases and J by 0 bases; unmatched bases: 16. The CDR3 coding sequence is TGTGCCAGCAGCACCCTCACGGGAGGGCAATCCTTCTCCTACAATGAGCAGTTCTTC. Protein product: CASSTLTGGQSFSYNEQFF.

This chain links TRBV19 with TRBJ1-4; 10 bases line up with TRBD1. The V segment lost 4 bases and the J segment 7 bases; nucleotides outside the gene matches: 12. Germline CDR1 reads LNHDA; CDR2 reads SQIVND (reference sequence). The CDR3 sequence is 17 residues long. CDR3 sequence reads: CASSSAGTGAGGEKLFF. In nucleotides, the CDR3 is TGTGCCAGTAGTAGCGCCGGGACAGGGGCCGGAGGTGAAAAACTGTTTTTT.

V is TRBV11-2 and J is TRBJ2-7; 8 nucleotides agree with TRBD2. The CDR3 sequence is 16 residues long. V shed 5 bases and J 0 bases; nucleotides not matched to a gene: 9. Per the germline V gene, CDR1 is SGHAT and CDR2 is FQNNGV. DNA for the CDR3: TGTGCCAGCAGCCCAATCGGCGGGGGGCCCTCCTACGAGCAGTACTTC. This gives the protein CASSPIGGGPSYEQYF.

J is TRBJ1-3 and V is TRBV5-4, with TRBD1 matching over 8 bases. Trimming at V came to 4 bases and at J to 0 bases, leaving 6 bases not matched to a gene. The CDR3 loop spans 16 amino acids. Germline-derived CDR1 and CDR2 are SGHNT and YYREEE (reference sequence). CDR3 sequence reads: CASSGRQGSSGNTIYF. In DNA form, the CDR3 reads TGTGCCAGCAGCGGAAGACAGGGGAGCTCTGGAAACACCATATATTTT.

The rearrangement uses TRBV5-1 and TRBJ2-3; 10 positions match TRBD1. J gave up 4 bases and V 3 bases, and 5 bases lay outside the gene matches. The CDR3 has 15 amino acids. Germline-derived CDR1 and CDR2 are SGHRS and YFSETQ. CDR3 nucleotide sequence: TGCGCCAGCAGCTCAGGACAGGGGGGCGCAGATACGCAGTATTTT. Residues: CASSSGQGGADTQYF.

This chain links TRBV10-3 with TRBJ2-1; TRBD2 agrees at 7 bases. CDR1 ENHRY and CDR2 SYGVKD come from the germline V gene. This CDR3 spans 15 amino acids. The trim removed 7 bases at V and 3 bases at J, leaving 9 bases unmatched. The CDR3 nucleotides read TGTGCCATCAAGGCCGCGGGGGAAAACTACAATGAGCAGTTCTTC. Its translation: CAIKAAGENYNEQFF.

This chain connects TRBV7-2 to TRBJ2-7; D gene uncertain. This CDR3 is 15 amino acids long. The ends were cut back, 1 base at V and 0 bases at J, with 10 bases in the middle. CDR1 SGHTA and CDR2 FQGNSA come from the germline V gene. CDR3 amino acids: CASSLVGANSYEQYF. DNA of the CDR3: TGTGCCAGCAGCTTAGTAGGAGCTAACTCCTACGAGCAGTACTTC. The whole variable domain, remainder taken from reference TRBV7-2 and TRBJ2-7, is GAGVSQSPSNKVTEKGKDVELRCDPISGHTALYWYRQSLGQGLEFLIYFQGNSAPDKSGLPSDRFSAERTGGSVSTLTIQRTQQEDSAVYLCASSLVGANSYEQYFGPGTRLTVT.